The 10 T cell receptor beta chains listed next were all sequenced from one sample in a study of molecular identifiers for immune sequencing clone quantification. One entry per CDR3 protein, called by TCRdb with MiXCR from the PCR reads. The sample holds around 480,000 distinct CDR3 sequences, less than 30% seen once. Sequenced: naive CD8+ T cells from blood, with Jurkat cell RNA spiked in. As to subset: FACS-sorted CD8+CD4-CCR7+CD45RA+ naive T cells. Receptor source: a human donor in good health. Some libraries in this study had Jurkat cell RNA spiked in.

This clonotype was seen a handful of times. One base away lies a much larger clone, so this may be a sequencing read error. This sequence joins TRBV28 and TRBJ1-1, with D perhaps matching TRBD1 (6 bases). The CDR3 contains 14 residues. Germline assignment: CDR1 MDHEN and CDR2 SYDVKM. CDR3 residues: CASSSMPRDTEAFF. The CDR3 DNA reads TGTGCCAGCAGTTCAATGCCCCGGGACACCGAAGCTTTCTTT.

The V and J genes are TRBV19 and TRBJ1-1; D uncertain. V was trimmed by 7 bases and J by 0 bases, leaving 15 bases between them. This CDR3 is built from 15 residues. Per germline, CDR1 LNHDA and CDR2 SQIVND (reference sequence). CDR3 nucleotide sequence: TGTGCCAGTACCCCGTCAGGTCTTATGAACACTGAAGCTTTCTTT. Protein product: CASTPSGLMNTEAFF. Filled out from reference TRBV19 and TRBJ1-1, the complete variable domain reads DGGITQSPKYLFRKEGQNVTLSCEQNLNHDAMYWYRQDPGQGLRLIYYSQIVNDFQKGDIAEGYSVSREKKESFPLTVTSAQKNPTAFYLCASTPSGLMNTEAFFGQGTRLTVV.

CDR3 in DNA: TGTGCCAGCAGATCCACGGGGGGGTATAATTCACCCCTCCACTTT. Amino acids: CASRSTGGYNSPLHF. V and J are TRBV6-6 and TRBJ1-6; D is possibly TRBD1 (5 bases). Germline V gives CDR1 MNHNY, CDR2 SVGAGI (reference sequence). V dropped 6 bases and J dropped 4 bases, with 13 bases sitting between them. The CDR3 is 15 amino acids.

J is TRBJ1-6 and V is TRBV7-4; TRBD1 aligns across 11 bases. The CDR3 totals 18 residues. After removal of 3 bases from V and 9 bases from J, the junction contained 13 bases not matched to a gene. Per germline, CDR1 SGHVT and CDR2 SQSDAQ. In DNA, the CDR3 is TGTGCCAGCAGCTTTCGAGGGACAGGGGGTAGGTTCTTTTCACCCCTCCACTTT. This translates into CASSFRGTGGRFFSPLHF. Drawing the rest from reference TRBV7-4 and TRBJ1-6, the complete variable domain is GAGVSQSPRYKVAKRGRDVALRCDSISGHVTLYWYRQTLGQGSEVLTYSQSDAQRDKSGRPSGRFSAERPERSVSTLKIQRTEQGDSAVYLCASSFRGTGGRFFSPLHFGNGTRLTVT.

This clonotype was recorded a few times. The chain employs TRBV10-2 and TRBJ1-6, with 11 nucleotides matching TRBD1. CDR1 and CDR2 (germline): WSHSY, SAAADI. This CDR3 contains 15 residues. Germline trimming cut 3 bases from V and 8 bases from J; bases unmatched to any gene: 3. In DNA form, the CDR3 reads TGCGCCAGCAGTGACCGGACAGGGGGCCATTCACCCCTCCACTTT. Translation: CASSDRTGGHSPLHF.

About this clonotype: One base away lies a much larger clone, so this may be a sequencing read error. Given the absence of the conserved phenylalanine or tryptophan at the CDR3 end, a read error is likely. The chain couples TRBV7-9 to TRBJ2-3; 7 nucleotides match TRBD1. The CDR3 consists of 14 residues. The ends lost 3 bases at V and 3 bases at J; junction bases unmatched: 3. Germline CDR1 is SEHNR and CDR2 is FQNEAQ (reference sequence). The CDR3 nucleotides are TGTGCCAGCAGCTTGGGACAGAGGACAGATACGCAGTATTTA. The encoded protein is CASSLGQRTDTQYL.

The V call is TRBV7-9, the J call TRBJ1-2, with no clear D. Germline V gene data show CDR1 as SEHNR and CDR2 as FQNEAQ (reference sequence). V lost 2 bases and J 2 bases, leaving 9 bases between the germline ends. This CDR3 is built from 14 residues. Here the CDR3 DNA reads TGTGCCAGCAGCTTAATCCAGGAGAACTATGGCTACACCTTC. Translating it yields CASSLIQENYGYTF.

This clonotype was found a few times. The chain uses TRBV29-1 and TRBJ2-1; D remains unclear. Germline V gene lookup returns CDR1 SQVTM and CDR2 ANQGSEA. The V end was cut by 4 bases, the J end by 1 base, with 17 bases between. CDR3 length: 16 amino acids. The CDR3 loop reads CSVVGTPVGSYNEQFF. CDR3 coding DNA: TGCAGCGTTGTAGGAACTCCAGTAGGGTCCTACAATGAGCAGTTCTTC.

The chain employs TRBV12-3 or TRBV12-4 and TRBJ2-1, with TRBD2 identical over 9 bases. The CDR3 is 15 amino acids. Trimming at V came to 3 bases and at J to 4 bases, leaving 4 bases not matched to a gene. The CDR3 reads CASSFSGSAYNEQFF. CDR3 bases: TGTGCCAGCAGTTTTAGCGGGAGTGCGTACAATGAGCAGTTCTTC.

The chain couples TRBV12-3 or TRBV12-4 to TRBJ2-4; D possibly corresponds to TRBD2 (5 bases). Between the trimmed V and J ends, which lost 6 bases and 3 bases, there was a span of 18 bases. The CDR3 consists of 16 residues. This chain's CDR3 is CASRDSRERDKNIQYF. The CDR3, as DNA: TGTGCCAGCAGAGATTCCCGGGAAAGGGACAAAAACATTCAGTACTTC.